This T cell receptor beta chain came from a study of Ad26.COV2.S vaccination and SARS-CoV-2 variants (dated by TCRdb to the early 2020s). Broadly, across the study: Vaccine-arm donors came from COV1001, a multicentre, randomized, double-blind, placebo-controlled phase I-IIa trial of Ad26.COV2.S in healthy adults. Trial participants were randomized into five groups of five: low-dose or high-dose Ad26.COV2.S given once or twice, or placebo on both occasions. A total of 32 samples were included in the TCR-sequenced set, comprising roughly 19 Ad26.COV2.S vaccine recipients, 5 placebo recipients and 8 SARS-CoV-2 convalescent individuals. Ad26.COV2.S was administered intramuscularly at a dose of 5x10^10 or 1x10^11 viral particles, either as one shot or as two shots given 56 days apart. Throughout the experiments and outcome assessment, investigators stayed blinded to trial group allocation. The specificity and breadth of SARS-CoV-2-reactive T cell receptors after Ad26.COV2.S vaccination were assessed by TCRbeta repertoire sequencing. What the study reported, not specific to this receptor: Non-spike TCR breadth was comparable between vaccine and placebo recipients, consistent with the vaccine containing only spike. Comparing responses between vaccine doses or regimens was not something the study was powered to do. After vaccination, substantial breadth of spike-specific CD8+ and CD4+ T cell responses was reported. Higher spike-specific TCR breadth was observed in Ad26.COV2.S recipients than in placebo recipients (P = 0.0014). It was noted by the authors that total T cell responses may have been underestimated by the TCR breadth and depth analyses.

Explained via the paper, the treatment or condition label denotes: around 19 received Ad26.COV2.S at low or high dose, single or two shots; about 5 received placebo; per-sample allocation not given. Repertoires of vaccine and placebo recipients were sequenced from samples collected on day 63 after the first injection. Between 29 July and 7 August 2020, Cohort 1b enrolled 20 to 30 adults aged 18-55 years at one site in Boston, USA. Ad26.COV2.S consisted of a replication-incompetent adenovirus type 26 vector by which a prefusion-stabilized SARS-CoV-2 spike protein from the original Wuhan strain was expressed. Inclusive of the bounding cysteine and phenylalanine, the CDR3 is 16 residues long. Only the CDR3 portion is preserved as DNA: 48 bases, with reading frame beginning at the first base. Based on the germline V gene, the CDR1 and CDR2 sequences are LGHNA and YSLEER. V loses 4 bases at its end and J loses 2 bases; junction bases beyond the gene matches: 8.

TCRbeta CDR3 regions were sequenced with the immunoSEQ Assay. After extraction, genomic DNA underwent amplification by bias-controlled multiplex PCR, followed by high-throughput sequencing. For the original study's pipeline: To quantify the absolute abundance of every unique TCRbeta CDR3 region, sequences were collapsed and filtered. T cell fraction was estimated by normalization of TCRbeta template counts to usable DNA, with usable DNA being measured through amplification of reference genes present in all nucleated cells. Repertoire TCRs were annotated as SARS-CoV-2-specific when V gene, CDR3 amino acid sequence and J gene were exactly matched to a known reactive TCR set. The reference SARS-CoV-2 TCR set was derived from MIRA and filtered for enrichment in COVID-19-positive ImmuneCODE repertoires, a step that removed public or cross-reactive TCRs. Using the MIRA antigens, annotated TCRs were further analysed by specific ORF or by position within an ORF. Depth was the summed frequency of annotated unique rearrangements, while breadth was defined as annotated unique rearrangements over total unique productive rearrangements. Two-sided Wilcoxon rank-sum tests were applied when comparing TCR breadth between groups. The source is immuneACCESS, and TCRdb retained only in-frame sequences with V and J called. Part of the clones is not carried over; for the studies checked, unresolved V genes explain less than half of this, and the remainder is unexplained. The V and J calls and clone size come from that table; D and trimming were worked out from the DNA. The table for this sample lists hundreds of thousands of clones; 89% of them were counted only once. Of the sample, about 1.5% is held by the ten largest clones.

On this clone: The antigen it recognizes is unknown. Base qualities are not provided; no much larger clone lies one nucleotide away.

Sequencing was performed on peripheral blood, taken in a trial of Ad26.COV2.S vaccine versus placebo. The sequence came from a person between 18 and 59 years old who received the Ad26.COV2.S COVID-19 vaccine or a placebo. The sequence is built from TRBV4-3 and TRBJ2-7, and 10 junctional nucleotides match TRBD1. The DNA sequence follows: TGCGCCAGCAGCCTCCAACGGGGACAGGGGCCCTACGAGCAGTACTTC. Its protein product is CASSLQRGQGPYEQYF.